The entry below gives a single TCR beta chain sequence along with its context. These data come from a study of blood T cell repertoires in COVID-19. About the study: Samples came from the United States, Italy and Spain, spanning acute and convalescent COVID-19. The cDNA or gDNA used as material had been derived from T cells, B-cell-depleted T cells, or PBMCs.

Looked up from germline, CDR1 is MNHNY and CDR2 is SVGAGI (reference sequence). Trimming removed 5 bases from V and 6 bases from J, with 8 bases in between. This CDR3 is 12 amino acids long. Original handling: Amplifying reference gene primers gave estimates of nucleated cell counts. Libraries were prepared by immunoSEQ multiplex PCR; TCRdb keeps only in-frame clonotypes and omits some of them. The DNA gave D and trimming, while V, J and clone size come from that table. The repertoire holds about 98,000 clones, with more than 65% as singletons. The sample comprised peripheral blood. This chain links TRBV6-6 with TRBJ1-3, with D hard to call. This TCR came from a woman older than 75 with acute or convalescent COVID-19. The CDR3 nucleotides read TGTGCCAGCAGTGCTACCCTAAACACCATATATTTT. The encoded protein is CASSATLNTIYF.